A single sample gave rise to the 9 T cell receptor beta chains below, sequenced in a study of blood T cells in healthy people across ages. Alongside a J-beta primer mix, a sample-barcoded 5' primer served in a second PCR lasting roughly 7 to 11 cycles. TCRdb called the 5' RACE reads again in MiXCR, with one record for every CDR3 protein. Altogether about 1.6 million distinct CDR3 sequences are present, roughly 32% being singletons, with the ten largest covering roughly 12%. Sequences were obtained from blood. These receptors originate from a woman in her 30s in good health.

With regard to this clonotype: Compared with germline, one end of the junction differs, possibly owing to a read error. The V and J genes are TRBV4-1 and TRBJ1-5; perhaps TRBD1 as D (5 bases). The CDR3 runs to 15 residues. Germline CDR1 reads MGHRA; CDR2 reads YSYEKL. CDR3 sequence: CASSLSGTSDQPQHF. DNA for the CDR3: TGCGCCAGCAGCCTCTCCGGGACTAGCGATCAGCCCCAGCATTTT.

The rearrangement uses TRBV9 and TRBJ2-5; D tentatively fits TRBD1 or TRBD2 (5 bases each). Germline CDR1 and CDR2: SGDLS and YYNGEE. Trimming cost V 3 bases and J 3 bases, with 12 bases left between them. The CDR3 spans 14 residues. CDR3 amino acids: CASSGGVWEETQYF. Here the CDR3 DNA reads TGTGCCAGCAGCGGAGGGGTTTGGGAAGAGACCCAGTACTTC.

This chain joins TRBV6-1 and TRBJ2-1; 9 bases line up with TRBD2. The V gene's germline CDR1 is MNHNS and CDR2 SASEGT. The CDR3 loop spans 14 amino acids. Germline trimming cut 9 bases from V and 7 bases from J; bases unmatched to any gene: 10. CDR3 nucleotides: TGTGCCAGTCTTGAGCTAGCGGGATGGAATGAGCAGTTCTTC. Its protein is CASLELAGWNEQFF.

This clonotype was recorded once. Relative to the germline gene, one junction end is altered; a read error may explain this. J is TRBJ2-7 and V is TRBV5-1; tentative D call: TRBD1 (6 bases). The germline CDR1 and CDR2 sequences are SGHRS and YFSETQ. The CDR3 covers 13 residues. The CDR3 spells CAGSQDSSYEQYF. The CDR3 nucleotides read TGCGCCGGCAGCCAGGACAGTTCCTACGAGCAGTACTTC. Full variable domain (remainder filled in from reference TRBV5-1 and TRBJ2-7): KAGVTQTPRYLIKTRGQQVTLSCSPISGHRSVSWYQQTPGQGLQFLFEYFSETQRNKGNFPGRFSGRQFSNSRSEMNVSTLELGDSALYLCAGSQDSSYEQYFGPGTRLTVT.

This clonotype was counted ten times or more. The chain has TRBV4-2 and TRBJ2-1; no clear D gene. This CDR3 region has 15 residues. CDR1 is LGHNA, CDR2 YNFKEQ, per germline. The V end was cut by 3 bases, the J end by 0 bases, with 9 bases between. CDR3 in amino acids: CASSQTQSSYNEQFF. The CDR3 region has the DNA TGTGCCAGCAGCCAGACACAATCCTCCTACAATGAGCAGTTCTTC.

This clonotype has just a few counts. This sequence joins TRBV24-1 and TRBJ2-1; the match to TRBD1 covers 8 bases. V gave up 5 bases and J gave up 7 bases; unmatched junction bases: 15. Looked up from germline, CDR1 is KGHDR and CDR2 is SFDVKD. The CDR3 covers 17 residues. The CDR3 DNA is TGTGCCACCAGTGGGATAGGACAGGGACCAAGGCTAAATGAGCAGTTCTTC. Protein: CATSGIGQGPRLNEQFF.

The chain carries TRBV7-9 and TRBJ2-5, with a possible D match to TRBD2 (6 bases). CDR1 SEHNR and CDR2 FQNEAQ come from the germline V gene (reference sequence). V shed 5 bases and J shed 5 bases, with 18 bases lying between them. The CDR3 extends over 15 amino acids. CDR3 sequence (DNA): TGTGCCAGCAGCATCGGGACTCCGGAGGGCGAGACCCAGTACTTC. Residues: CASSIGTPEGETQYF.

CDR3 coding DNA: TGTGCCAGCACTCACTCAGGCGCGGGGGCCGCAGATACGCAGTATTTT. Translating gives CASTHSGAGAADTQYF. This chain connects TRBV12-3 or TRBV12-4 to TRBJ2-3, with D perhaps TRBD2 (7 bases). The germline V and J ends were trimmed by 7 bases and 4 bases, with 21 bases remaining between them. The CDR3 totals 16 residues.

This rearrangement joins TRBV5-1 to TRBJ1-1; 7 bases are a match to TRBD1. V was clipped by 4 bases and J by 0 bases; unmatched bases: 6. The CDR3 has 15 residues. Germline-derived CDR1 and CDR2 are SGHRS and YFSETQ. The CDR3 DNA follows: TGCGCCAGCAGCGGACCCGGGACAGTGAACACTGAAGCTTTCTTT. It translates to CASSGPGTVNTEAFF.